These 16 T cell receptor beta chains were sequenced from one sample in a study of T cell responses to AZD1222 COVID-19 vaccine. Assay used: immunoSEQ multiplex PCR; TCRdb lists only in-frame clones, some missing. The profile shows 95,000 to 150,000 clones, approximately 92% of them singletons. The starting material was peripheral blood, obtained 28 days after the second AZD1222 dose. These TCRs come from an adult who received the AZD1222 COVID-19 vaccine.

The gene calls are TRBV27 and TRBJ2-2, with D perhaps matching TRBD1 (5 bases). Trimming removed 4 bases at V and 6 bases at J, with 12 bases between. The CDR3 has 14 amino acids. The germline gives CDR1 MNHEY, CDR2 SMNVEV (reference sequence). The CDR3 region has the DNA TGTGCCAGCAGTTGGTCCCAGGGATCCGGGGAGCTGTTTTTT. Translated, it gives CASSWSQGSGELFF.

This chain links TRBV6-5 with TRBJ1-6, with a weak D call TRBD1 (5 bases). Germline CDR1 MNHEY, CDR2 SVGAGI. The CDR3 spans 14 residues. V shed 6 bases and J shed 16 bases, with 22 bases lying between them. The CDR3, as DNA: TGTGCCAGCAGGAACCGGGGGAACTCCGGGGCACTCCACTTT. Translated, it gives CASRNRGNSGALHF.

The J gene is TRBJ1-2, the V gene TRBV28, with D perhaps matching TRBD1 (6 bases). This CDR3 is 15 amino acids long. V lost 6 bases, J lost 5 bases, and 19 bases lay in between. The germline CDR1 and CDR2 sequences are MDHEN and SYDVKM. DNA for the CDR3: TGTGCCAGCAGCTTGGGCAGGGGTAAACGGTATGGCTACACCTTC. It yields the protein CASSLGRGKRYGYTF.

This clone was seen a single time. The chain links TRBV5-6 to TRBJ1-2, with 7 bases fitting TRBD1. The CDR3 extends over 13 amino acids. The trim removed 1 base at V and 8 bases at J, leaving 5 bases unmatched. Germline V gene sequence: CDR1 SGHDT, CDR2 YYEEEE. The DNA for the CDR3 is TGTGCCAGCAGCTTGCGACAGGGAGGGGGCTACACCTTC. It is translated as CASSLRQGGGYTF.

About this clone itself: The identical CDR3 is also encoded by other nucleotide sequences in the sample. The chain is built from TRBV6-1 and TRBJ1-4; D is perhaps TRBD1 (5 bases). V lost 3 bases to trimming and J lost 7 bases, with 12 bases between them. Per the germline V gene, CDR1 is MNHNS and CDR2 is SASEGT. The CDR3 length is 14 residues. The CDR3 is CASSDGGAGEKLFF. CDR3 coding DNA: TGTGCCAGCAGTGATGGTGGGGCTGGTGAAAAACTGTTTTTT.

This chain uses TRBV6-4 with TRBJ1-3; 10 nucleotides agree with TRBD1. The V and J ends lost 3 bases and 2 bases, in that order; junction bases with no gene match: 1. The CDR3 covers 15 residues. Germline CDR1 is MRHNA and CDR2 is SNTAGT. The CDR3 DNA reads as TGTGCCAGCAGTGAAGGACAGGGGGCTGGAAACACCATATATTTT. Amino acids: CASSEGQGAGNTIYF.

The rearrangement joins TRBV2 to TRBJ1-1; D may be TRBD1 (6 bases). With 5 bases removed from V and 1 base from J, the gap between germline ends came to 20 bases. CDR3 length equals 17 residues. Looked up from germline, CDR1 is SNHLY and CDR2 is FYNNEI. The CDR3 protein is CASSLRTAQSRNTEAFF. The CDR3 coding sequence is TGTGCCAGCAGTCTGAGGACAGCCCAGAGTCGGAACACTGAAGCTTTCTTT.

The rearrangement joins TRBV4-1 to TRBJ2-7, with unresolved D. Trimming took off 3 bases at V and 2 bases at J, with 11 bases between the two ends. CDR1 is MGHRA and CDR2 is YSYEKL in the germline V gene. This CDR3 region has 14 residues. CDR3 sequence (DNA): TGCGCCAGCAGCCACCCGGGCAGGCCCTACGAGCAGTACTTC. This codes for CASSHPGRPYEQYF.

The chain couples TRBV15 to TRBJ1-5, with D unclear. V lost 6 bases, J lost 1 base, and 13 bases lay in between. Germline CDR1 reads LNHNV; CDR2 reads YYDKDF (reference sequence). The CDR3 contains 15 residues. The DNA for the CDR3 is TGTGCCACCAGAAAGGCGAAATACAGCAATCAGCCCCAGCATTTT. Protein sequence: CATRKAKYSNQPQHF.

V usage is TRBV18 and J usage is TRBJ1-3; D uncertain. Trimming removed 1 base at V and 0 bases at J, with 10 bases between. The CDR3 runs 16 residues. Germline CDR1 reads KGHSH; CDR2 reads LQKENI. The CDR3 sequence: CASSPLDWSSGNTIYF. The CDR3 nucleotides are TGTGCCAGCTCACCACTAGACTGGAGCTCTGGAAACACCATATATTTT.

This chain uses TRBV19 with TRBJ2-1; TRBD2 matches 12 bases. The CDR3 sequence is 14 residues long. In germline, CDR1 is LNHDA, CDR2 SQIVND (reference sequence). Germline trimming cut 6 bases from V and 7 bases from J; bases unmatched to any gene: 4. CDR3 residues: CASSASGGANEQFF. Here the CDR3 DNA reads TGTGCCAGTAGCGCTAGCGGGGGGGCGAATGAGCAGTTCTTC.

The V call is TRBV15, the J call TRBJ1-4; D unresolved. The CDR3 covers 13 residues. CDR1 is LNHNV and CDR2 is YYDKDF in the germline V gene (reference sequence). The ends were cut back, 0 bases at V and 10 bases at J, with 9 bases in the middle. The CDR3 DNA reads as TGTGCCACCAGCAGAGAGGCCGGTGGAAAACTGTTTTTT. Amino acid sequence: CATSREAGGKLFF.

The rearrangement uses TRBV4-1 and TRBJ1-2; the D is unclear. V shed 1 base and J shed 2 bases, with 11 bases lying between them. The CDR3 is 15 residues long. Per germline, CDR1 MGHRA and CDR2 YSYEKL. The CDR3 DNA sequence: TGCGCCAGCAGCCAAGGTAATAACCGCAACTATGGCTACACCTTC. The encoded protein is CASSQGNNRNYGYTF.

V gene TRBV2 combines with J gene TRBJ2-7, with D perhaps matching TRBD2 (5 bases). Germline V gene data show CDR1 as SNHLY and CDR2 as FYNNEI. The germline V and J ends were trimmed by 4 bases and 7 bases, with 14 bases remaining between them. The CDR3 totals 13 residues. The CDR3 loop is CASSAGTGAEQYF. CDR3 bases: TGTGCCAGCAGTGCGGGAACCGGAGCGGAGCAGTACTTC.

The rearrangement joins TRBV7-9 to TRBJ1-6; 10 bases map to TRBD1. V was pared by 1 base and J by 9 bases, with 0 bases of the junction left unmatched. Germline CDR1 SEHNR, CDR2 FQNEAQ (reference sequence). CDR3 length equals 14 residues. The CDR3, as DNA: TGTGCCAGCAGCTTAGGGGACAGGGGTTCACCCCTCCACTTT. Its translation is CASSLGDRGSPLHF.

The CDR3, as DNA: TGTGCCAGCAGCCAACAAGGACAGGGTCAAGGGGCAAACTATGGCTACACCTTC. Translation gives CASSQQGQGQGANYGYTF. The chain recombines TRBV14 with TRBJ1-2; 8 positions agree with TRBD1. CDR3 length equals 18 residues. The J segment lost 2 bases and the V segment lost 2 bases, leaving 13 bases of the junction unmatched. CDR1 and CDR2 from the germline V gene are SGHDN and FVKESK.